This entry concerns a single T cell receptor (beta chain). The table lists this clone with a few counts. Its antigen specificity is not known. At one end the junction does not follow the germline gene, possibly because of a read error. This sample was taken from a study of OX40 agonist ivuxolimab in advanced cancers. Study-level background: The costimulatory receptor OX40 (CD134) was targeted by ivuxolimab, a fully human IgG2 agonistic monoclonal antibody. The paper reports the monotherapy dose-escalation portion (N ≈ 50 patients) of the phase I ivuxolimab trial. Intravenous ivuxolimab was administered to patients every 2 weeks at six dose levels: 0.01, 0.1, 0.3, 1.5, 3 and 10 mg/kg. Of the 50 to 55 dose-escalation patients, hepatocellular carcinoma was present in around 19, melanoma in about 15, renal cell carcinoma in 9 and head and neck cancer in 9. In the dose-escalation cohort, around four fifths of patients were male, and the mean age was roughly 60 years with a range of about 20 to 79. Patients were allowed to have had prior anti-PD-1, anti-PD-L1 or anti-CTLA-4 therapy, and 40% to 45% of the dose-escalation patients had previously received checkpoint inhibitors. Peripheral TCRbeta sequencing aimed to test whether ivuxolimab altered TCR sequence diversity and caused clonal T-cell expansion. Partial responses occurred in three dose-escalation patients, of whom one had hepatocellular carcinoma and two had cutaneous melanoma.

Findings and caveats that apply to the study as a whole: Low levels of normalized T-cell clonal expansion were also seen in some patients who did not respond. The antigen specificity of the peripheral T cells that underwent clonal expansion was not determined. In the 0.1-3.0 mg/kg groups, partial responders were among the patients with the lowest normalized peripheral clonal expansion, particularly in CD8+ T cells. After ivuxolimab, more expanded clones were found on average in CD8+ T cells than in CD4+ T cells. At doses of 0.1 to 3.0 mg/kg, clonal expansion of both CD4+ and CD8+ blood T cells was observed from baseline to week 6.

The trial excluded patients who had a history of autoimmune disease or who were on systemic immunosuppression. Peripheral blood for TCR sequencing was drawn from every dose cohort at baseline, at cycle 4 day 1 and at cycle 7 day 1. Samples came from an open-label, multicenter, first-in-human phase I dose-escalation trial of ivuxolimab. Adults with locally advanced or metastatic melanoma, renal cell carcinoma, hepatocellular carcinoma or head and neck squamous cell carcinoma were enrolled in the trial. Before TCR sequencing, CD4+ and CD8+ T cells were separately sorted from peripheral blood. To sequence the TCRbeta CDR3 region, genomic DNA was isolated from the sorted cells. TCRbeta CDR3 regions were sequenced using the immunoSEQ Assay. TCRdb holds this immuneACCESS table with in-frame rearrangements only. Some clones are missing; in checked studies, unresolved V genes explain under half, and the rest has no known cause. The sample yields 65,000 to 90,000 clones; about 80% were counted once. In total, the top ten clones hold 2.5% to 3% of the sample.

The sequencing used CD4+ or CD8+ T cells sorted from blood, collected in a trial of the OX40 agonist ivuxolimab. The clonotype originates from an adult with an advanced solid tumor such as melanoma, head and neck, liver or kidney cancer.

The CDR3 in this case is CASSTLEGGTYEQYF. The nucleotide sequence reads TGTGCCAGCAGTACCCTTGAAGGGGGCACCTACGAGCAGTACTTC. The chain couples TRBV10-3 to TRBJ2-7, with 7 bases matching TRBD1. The CDR3, from cysteine to phenylalanine, totals 15 residues. Only CDR3 DNA remains: 45 bases, in frame from the first base. The germline V gene provides CDR1 ENHRY and CDR2 SYGVKD.